This is a list of T cell receptor beta chains from one sample in a study of graft-versus-host responses after intestinal transplantation. Clones were sequenced by immunoSEQ multiplex PCR, and TCRdb holds only the in-frame ones, with some missing. The repertoire consists of roughly 77,000 clones, with roughly 90% occurring once and the leading ten covering around 2.7%. These receptors' antigens are unknown. The sample here was unstimulated CD8+ T cells sorted from spleen or lymph node cells, taken before intestinal transplant. Every receptor here comes from a human donor who received an intestinal transplant. Each CDR3 is given with its conserved first and last residue. D genes are given only for firm matches. The listing skips clone size in some rows; elsewhere it reads once, few, many or a size class.

CDR3 length | clone size | J gene | D gene | V gene | CDR3 protein | CDR3 DNA
15 | - | TRBJ2-7 | TRBD2 | TRBV28 | CASSFPSGRASEQYF | TGTGCCAGCAGTTTCCCTAGCGGGAGGGCCAGCGAGCAGTACTTC
17 | - | TRBJ2-1 | TRBD2 | TRBV7-3 | CASSLMGGRGLGNEQFF | TGTGCCAGCAGCTTAATGGGGGGGAGGGGTCTAGGGAATGAGCAGTTCTTC
16 | - | TRBJ2-7 | TRBD1 | TRBV5-1 | CASSLDGTGSTYEQYF | TGCGCCAGCAGCTTGGATGGGACAGGGTCTACCTACGAGCAGTACTTC
17 | - | TRBJ2-2 | TRBD2 | TRBV19 | CASTPLREGGNSGELFF | TGTGCCAGTACTCCCCTTCGGGAGGGGGGAAACTCCGGGGAGCTGTTTTTT
15 | - | TRBJ2-1 | TRBD2 | TRBV7-9 | CASSLLAGGPAEQFF | TGTGCCAGCAGCTTACTAGCGGGGGGGCCTGCTGAGCAGTTCTTC
13 | - | TRBJ2-1 | TRBD1 | TRBV6-5 | CASSLTGDNEQFF | TGTGCCAGCAGCCTTACAGGGGACAATGAGCAGTTCTTC
14 | - | TRBJ2-7 | - | TRBV15 | CATSRQVGDYEQYF | TGTGCCACCAGCAGGCAGGTAGGGGACTACGAGCAGTACTTC
15 | - | TRBJ2-1 | TRBD2 | TRBV7-8 | CASSPTSGPYNEQFF | TGTGCCAGCAGCCCTACTAGCGGTCCCTACAATGAGCAGTTCTTC
14 | - | TRBJ2-7 | TRBD1 | TRBV15 | CATSTVQGSYEQYF | TGTGCCACCAGCACTGTACAGGGGTCCTACGAGCAGTACTTC
17 | - | TRBJ2-1 | TRBD2 | TRBV5-1 | CASSSSTSGPYYNEQFF | TGCGCCAGCAGCTCCTCGACTAGCGGCCCCTACTACAATGAGCAGTTCTTC
16 | - | TRBJ2-7 | - | TRBV7-8 | CASSYRETSSTYEQYF | TGTGCCAGCAGCTACAGGGAGACTAGCTCAACCTACGAGCAGTACTTC
10 | few | TRBJ2-7 | - | TRBV21-1 | CASEAYEQYF | TGTGCCAGCGAGGCATACGAGCAGTACTTC
15 | - | TRBJ2-2 | - | TRBV2 | CASSALGKEAGELFF | TGTGCCAGCAGTGCTCTCGGGAAGGAAGCCGGGGAGCTGTTTTTT
12 | - | TRBJ2-7 | - | TRBV4-1 | CASSQAGGEQYF | TGCGCCAGCAGCCAAGCCGGCGGCGAGCAGTACTTC
14 | few | TRBJ2-3 | - | TRBV6-4 | CASSEGASTDTQYF | TGTGCCAGCAGTGAGGGGGCTAGCACAGATACGCAGTATTTT
19 | - | TRBJ2-6 | - | TRBV28 | CASSFPYEGHFSGANVLTF | TGTGCCAGCAGTTTCCCCTATGAGGGCCACTTCTCTGGGGCCAACGTCCTGACTTTC
15 | - | TRBJ2-1 | TRBD2 | TRBV30 | CAWRSQLAGSNEQFF | TGTGCCTGGAGATCCCAACTAGCGGGGAGCAATGAGCAGTTCTTC